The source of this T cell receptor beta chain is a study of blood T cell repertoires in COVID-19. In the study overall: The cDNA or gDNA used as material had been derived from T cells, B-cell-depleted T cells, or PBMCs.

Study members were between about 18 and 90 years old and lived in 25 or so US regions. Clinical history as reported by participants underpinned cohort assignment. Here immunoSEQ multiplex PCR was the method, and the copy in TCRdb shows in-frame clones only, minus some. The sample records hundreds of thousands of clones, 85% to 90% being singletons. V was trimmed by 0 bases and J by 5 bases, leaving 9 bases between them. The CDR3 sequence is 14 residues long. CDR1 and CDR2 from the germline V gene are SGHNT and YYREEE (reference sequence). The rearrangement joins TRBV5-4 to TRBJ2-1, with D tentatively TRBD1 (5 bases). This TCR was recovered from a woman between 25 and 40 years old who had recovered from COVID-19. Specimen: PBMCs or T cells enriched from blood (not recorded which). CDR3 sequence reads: CASSLVLGDNEQFF. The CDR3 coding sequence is TGTGCCAGCAGCTTGGTATTAGGGGACAATGAGCAGTTCTTC.